The following is a T cell receptor (beta chain) sequence with its context. This receptor's antigen is unknown. Base quality data are lacking; no much larger clone is found one base away. The receptor library was made with the immunoSEQ multiplex PCR assay. The multiplex PCR relied on a mix of 60 forward primers for TCR Vbeta segments and 13 reverse primers for TCR Jbeta segments. A multiplex PCR assay on genomic DNA amplified the CDR3 region of rearranged TCR beta genes. The amplified TCR beta libraries were sequenced on the Illumina HiSeq System as 87-base-pair reads. Per the original workflow: Across the 500 to 700 repertoires, a later analysis counted some 81 million unique TCR beta chains, approximately 12 million of which were shared by at least two donors. Raw reads were error-corrected and collapsed into unique sequences by a nearest-neighbor algorithm in which closely related sequences were merged to remove PCR and sequencing errors. Alignment of CDR3 sequences to IMGT reference sequences was used to assign V, D and J gene segments. Each retained sequence needed at least a six-nucleotide match to both a V gene segment and a J gene segment. A rearrangement was called productive if the CDR3 had no stop codons and remained in frame with V and J, and every other rearrangement was called non-productive. CDR3 was defined by IMGT convention, running from the second conserved V-encoded cysteine to the conserved J-encoded phenylalanine. In an earlier analysis of around 600 of the donors, sequences lacking an unambiguous match to a single V gene segment were excluded. An earlier analysis of 587 of the donors called V segments functional above 56.7% productive rearrangements and segregating when the between-donor standard deviation exceeded 5%. To diagnose cytomegalovirus status from the catalog of TCR beta chain sequences, a statistical classification framework was built. In a later analysis, V and J genes were assigned by comparing TCR nucleotide sequences against IMGT/GENE-DB human TR gene sequences. Using the TCRdist pipeline, a later analysis assigned CDR3 sequences along with most-parsimonious VDJ recombination scenarios. A later analysis defined each TCR beta chain by its CDR3 amino acid sequence plus V-gene family, and excluded reads lacking a unique V-gene family. As a way to deal with suspected cross-contamination and a sequencing artifact, a later analysis dropped approximately 590 nucleotide sequences that were highly shared and had low generation probability. In a later analysis, a clonal expansion index for each public chain was calculated from normalized within-repertoire ranks of inferred template counts. In a later analysis, generation probabilities were computed with a VDJ recombination model fitted to out-of-frame rearrangements, and the resulting probabilities were checked against IGoR. In a later analysis, TCR-TCR, TCR-HLA and TCR-CMV co-occurrence was scored with hypergeometric tests, and a repertoire-size bias correction was applied to TCR pairs. False discovery rates were estimated in a later analysis by permuting HLA or CMV assignments 20 times. A later analysis grouped co-occurring TCRs with DBSCAN, adding TCRdist sequence similarity when clustering within HLA-allele-positive subsets. Repertoires with fewer than 30,000 or more than 120,000 public chains, plus five repertoires with anomalous nucleotide sharing, were excluded from co-occurrence clustering. Imported from immuneACCESS, the table was reduced by TCRdb to in-frame sequences with V and J called. These copies leave out some clones; in studies compared against another copy, an unresolved V gene accounts for under half, and the cause of the remainder is not known. That table gives V, J and clone size, and the DNA gave D and trimming. The sample has about 78,000 clones on record, 60% to 70% of them singletons. Around 6% of the sample lies in the top ten.

This sample was taken from a study of cytomegalovirus exposure and HLA in healthy donors (TCRdb year 2017). Regarding the research as a whole: An earlier analysis of about 530 of the donors reported about 260 Gb of sequence data and 95 million to 120 million unique TCR beta sequences obtained from some 200 million T cells. The number of typed donors differed by locus: 629-630 for A, B, C, DRB1 and DQB1; approximately 530 for DQA1; approximately 610 for DPA1; and roughly 490 for DPB1. Donor age, sex, ethnicity and CMV serostatus were compiled together with the repertoire data. The aim of the study was to test whether cataloging public T cell receptors could identify signatures of past pathogen exposure. Class I and class II HLA loci were covered by the typing at four-digit resolution. About 300 gigabases of sequencing data and around 87 million unique TCR sequences were included in an early release covering 550 to 800 HLA-typed donors. A later genetic analysis took genome-wide SNP genotypes for about 55% of the 666 donors and used that subset as a discovery cohort. Using immunosequencing, the study profiled T cell repertoires from 550 to 750 subjects and related those repertoires to cytomegalovirus serostatus. Of the roughly 400 genotyped donors, 65% to 90% fell in the genetic ancestry cluster associated with self-reported Caucasian donors. Rather than using new phenotypic data, the later analysis identified candidate immune exposures from TCR beta sequences and from how often those sequences occurred across donors. Along with the approximately 700-subject first cohort, a separate validation cohort of 120 different subjects was used. A later analysis re-examined previously published TCR beta repertoires from roughly 720 donors and added high-resolution HLA genotyping to investigate patterns of TCR occurrence. To predict cytomegalovirus infection status, the study combined high-throughput TCR immunosequencing, statistical association of individual TCRs with disease status, and machine learning. An earlier analysis of fewer than 700 of the donors applied high-throughput TCR beta sequencing to assess whether each TCR beta V gene segment acted as functional or pseudogenic. All discovery cohort repertoires had been generated using a single sequencing platform. Among under 450 genotyped donors of the cohort, an average of about 240,000 unique TCR beta nucleotide sequences were sequenced per donor, roughly 20% of them non-productive. A handful of DR-DQ haplotypes were handled as single units for association and clustering because linkage in the cohort was strong. Results and caveats for the whole study, not just this receptor: While some public TCRs were present in many individuals, most TCR sequences turned up only very rarely across donors. Roughly uniform sequencing depth across donors was assumed in presence/absence analyses, although this assumption may not hold. Because counts were too low, about 17 rarely observed V segments, including chromosome 9 orphons, were excluded from the earlier analysis of under 650 of the donors. A cluster of highly shared sequence variants was judged likely to represent a technical artifact of the sequencing pipeline. In a later genetic analysis, fewer N-insertions in productive TCRs were reported among donors in an Asian-associated ancestry cluster than the roughly 700-donor mean. Some IMGT-functional V segments, including TRBV6-2 and TRBV6-3, could not be told apart with the 87-base-pair reads, so those segments were excluded. The classifier was reported to diagnose cytomegalovirus status with high specificity and sensitivity in both the original cohort and the validation cohort. The study gave a list of some 150 TCR beta chains associated with cytomegalovirus. Correlated functional status among segregating V segments might be attributable to linkage disequilibrium, but an unknown experimental factor could not be ruled out. Several of the top co-occurrence clusters appeared to be linked to parvovirus B19, influenza, CMV and Epstein-Barr virus, according to a later analysis. Immune exposure information for the cohort was limited to CMV serostatus. In vitro tests confirmed that a few of the cytomegalovirus-associated TCR beta chains recognize cytomegalovirus antigens. In an earlier analysis of 587 of the donors, most TCR beta V segments appeared in productive rearrangements about 90% or about 30% of the time, broadly matching IMGT annotations. HLA typing was unavailable for some donors at each locus, so association tests used only the typed subset. A later analysis associated 17,000 or so TCR beta sequences with specific HLA alleles at a false discovery rate of 0.05. In a later analysis, the rate of TCR association differed among HLA loci, with DRB1 alleles having the most associated TCRs and HLA-C alleles having the fewest. V-gene and J-gene trimming of TCR beta chains was associated with a missense DCLRE1C variant in a later genetic analysis, and the association was replicated in an independent cohort. A later analysis found that most CMV-associated TCR beta chains appeared HLA-restricted, with HLA associations seemingly driven largely by CMV exposure. It was suggested by the authors that the approach could potentially be generalized to other disease states and immunological phenotypes. This cohort had only TCR beta chains sequenced, and the lack of alpha or paired-chain data limited which features could be detected. Assigning TCR associations to individual alleles was difficult when HLA alleles, especially DR and DQ, strongly co-occurred. In a later analysis, HLA-associated TCR beta chains were found to be more clonally expanded and to have lower generation probabilities than equally common non-associated chains. A further reported finding was that TCR beta sequences accurately predicted the HLA-A and HLA-B alleles for most subjects in the first cohort.

The cohort consisted of 670 or so healthy bone marrow donors. At the time of sampling, all cohort members were nominally healthy, though unrecorded immune exposures were likely present. The donor was CMV seropositive and belonged to the group of 250 to 300 seropositive cohort members. Every donor gave a peripheral blood sample, and the peripheral blood mononuclear cells from that sample were used for TCR beta sequencing. The Qiagen DNeasy Blood Extraction Kit was used to extract genomic DNA from the blood cell samples. The CDR1 and CDR2 encoded by the germline V gene are SGHRS and YFSETQ. Relative to germline, V is missing 3 bases and J is missing 6 bases, with 15 bases of the junction outside any gene match. There are 18 amino acids in the CDR3, from cysteine to phenylalanine inclusive. Kept here is only the CDR3 DNA, which spans 54 bases and is read in frame from base 1.

This clonotype was obtained from a young man in good health and CMV-seropositive. The sample consisted of PBMCs. The chain is assembled from TRBV5-1 and TRBJ2-3; TRBD2 matches 11 bases in the middle. The sequence in DNA is TGCGCCAGCAGCTCCCGGACTAGCGGGCTCCCCGCCAGGGATACGCAGTATTTT. Protein translation: CASSSRTSGLPARDTQYF.